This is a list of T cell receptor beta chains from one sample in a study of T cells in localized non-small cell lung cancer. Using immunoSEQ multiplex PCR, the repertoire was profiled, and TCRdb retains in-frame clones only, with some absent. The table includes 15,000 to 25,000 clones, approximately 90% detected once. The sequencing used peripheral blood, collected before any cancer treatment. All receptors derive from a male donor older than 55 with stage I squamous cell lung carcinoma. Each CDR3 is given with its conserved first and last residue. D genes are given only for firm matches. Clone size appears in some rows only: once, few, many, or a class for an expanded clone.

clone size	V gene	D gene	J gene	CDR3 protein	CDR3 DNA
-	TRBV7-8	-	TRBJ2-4	CASSSQGKGTNIQYF	TGTGCCAGCAGCTCCCAGGGGAAGGGTACGAACATTCAGTACTTC
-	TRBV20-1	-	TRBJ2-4	CSAGQLNIQYF	TGCAGTGCGGGGCAATTGAACATTCAGTACTTC
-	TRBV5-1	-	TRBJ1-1	CASRMDGYTEAFF	TGCGCCAGCAGAATGGACGGCTACACTGAAGCTTTCTTT
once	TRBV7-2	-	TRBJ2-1	CASSSLTGIYNEQFF	TGTGCCAGCAGCTCCTTAACGGGAATCTACAATGAGCAGTTCTTC
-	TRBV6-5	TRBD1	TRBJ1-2	CASSSGQGSGNYGYTF	TGTGCCAGCAGTTCGGGACAGGGGTCCGGGAACTATGGCTACACCTTC
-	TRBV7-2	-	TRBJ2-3	CASSSRAGNTDTQYF	TGTGCCAGCAGCTCCAGGGCGGGAAACACAGATACGCAGTATTTT
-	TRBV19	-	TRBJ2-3	CAIPSTDTQYF	TGTGCCATTCCGTCCACAGATACGCAGTATTTT
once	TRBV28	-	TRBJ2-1	CASSLLSGYEQFF	TGTGCCAGCAGTCTGCTGTCAGGTTATGAGCAGTTCTTC
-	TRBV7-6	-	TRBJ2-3	CASSLSPHREGDTQYF	TGTGCCAGCAGCTTATCACCCCACAGGGAGGGAGATACGCAGTATTTT
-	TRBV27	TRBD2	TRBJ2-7	CASSSTRGTSGRTWGEQYF	TGTGCCAGCAGCTCCACCCGGGGGACTAGCGGGAGAACTTGGGGCGAGCAGTACTTC
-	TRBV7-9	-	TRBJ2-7	CASSLVSQAPYEQYF	TGTGCCAGCAGCTTAGTATCACAGGCACCCTACGAGCAGTACTTC
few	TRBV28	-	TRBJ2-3	CASSNSGALPDTQYF	TGTGCCAGCAGTAACTCGGGGGCCCTACCAGATACGCAGTATTTT
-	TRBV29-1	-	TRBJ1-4	CSVVGQSNEKLFF	TGCAGCGTTGTAGGACAATCTAATGAAAAACTGTTTTTT
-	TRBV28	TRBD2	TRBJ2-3	CASSTRLAGTDTQYF	TGTGCCAGCAGTACCCGACTAGCGGGAACGGATACGCAGTATTTT
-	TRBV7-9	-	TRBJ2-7	CASSRLGISNEQYF	TGTGCCAGCAGCCGTCTGGGAATCTCGAACGAGCAGTACTTC
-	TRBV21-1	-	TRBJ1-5	CANLVRGGNQPQHF	TGTGCCAACCTAGTTAGGGGCGGCAATCAGCCCCAGCATTTT
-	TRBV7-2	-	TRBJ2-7	CASSLSYEQYF	TGTGCCAGCAGCTTATCTTACGAGCAGTACTTC
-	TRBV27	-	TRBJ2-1	CASSFWATSSPDEQFF	TGTGCCAGCAGTTTCTGGGCAACCTCATCCCCGGATGAGCAGTTCTTC
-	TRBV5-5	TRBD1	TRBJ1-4	CASSPYSPRGRSGEKLFF	TGTGCCAGCAGCCCATATTCTCCCAGGGGGCGGTCGGGTGAAAAACTGTTTTTT
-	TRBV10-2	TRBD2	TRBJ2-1	CASSPGLGVSTEQFF	TGCGCCAGCAGTCCTGGACTAGGAGTTTCTACTGAGCAGTTCTTC
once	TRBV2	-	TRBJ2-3	CASSGVADTDTQYF	TGTGCCAGCAGTGGGGTAGCGGACACAGATACGCAGTATTTT
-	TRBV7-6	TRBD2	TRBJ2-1	CASSSNFGTTTYNEQFF	TGTGCCAGCAGCTCCAATTTCGGGACTACAACCTACAATGAGCAGTTCTTC
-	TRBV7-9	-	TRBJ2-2	CASSSSGRGGAGELFF	TGTGCCAGCAGCTCTTCCGGCAGGGGAGGCGCCGGGGAGCTGTTTTTT
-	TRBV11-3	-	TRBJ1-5	CASSLAGGNQPQHF	TGTGCCAGCAGCTTAGCGGGGGGAAATCAGCCCCAGCATTTT
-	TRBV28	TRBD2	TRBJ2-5	CASSPGGARSQYF	TGTGCCAGCAGTCCGGGAGGGGCCCGTTCCCAGTACTTC
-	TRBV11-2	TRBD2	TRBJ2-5	CASSTAGGTQETQYF	TGTGCCAGCAGCACAGCGGGAGGGACCCAAGAGACCCAGTACTTC
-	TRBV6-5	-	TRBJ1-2	CASRRHTNYGYTF	TGTGCCAGCCGGCGTCACACAAACTATGGCTACACCTTC
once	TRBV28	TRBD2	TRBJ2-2	CASSLKRLAGKNTGELFF	TGTGCCAGCAGTTTAAAGAGACTAGCGGGAAAGAACACCGGGGAGCTGTTTTTT
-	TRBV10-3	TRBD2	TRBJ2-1	CAITTSARDEQFF	TGTGCCATCACGACTAGCGCCCGCGATGAGCAGTTCTTC
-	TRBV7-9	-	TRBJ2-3	CASSLQTDGTDTQYF	TGTGCCAGCAGTTTGCAGACTGACGGCACAGATACGCAGTATTTT
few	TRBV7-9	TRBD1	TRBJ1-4	CASSLGARTGSTNEKLFF	TGTGCCAGCAGCTTAGGAGCTCGGACAGGATCAACTAATGAAAAACTGTTTTTT
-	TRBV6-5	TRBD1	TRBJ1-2	CASSPQGARGYTF	TGTGCCAGCAGTCCCCAGGGGGCGCGGGGCTACACCTTC
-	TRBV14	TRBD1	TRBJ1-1	CASTPGFRGQMNTEAFF	TGTGCCAGCACCCCAGGGTTTCGGGGACAGATGAACACTGAAGCTTTCTTT
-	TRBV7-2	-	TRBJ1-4	CASSPHGGSKGGEKLFF	TGTGCCAGCAGCCCCCACGGGGGGAGCAAGGGTGGAGAAAAACTGTTTTTT
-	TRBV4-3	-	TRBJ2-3	CASSQQELDTQYF	TGCGCCAGCAGCCAACAAGAGCTAGATACGCAGTATTTT